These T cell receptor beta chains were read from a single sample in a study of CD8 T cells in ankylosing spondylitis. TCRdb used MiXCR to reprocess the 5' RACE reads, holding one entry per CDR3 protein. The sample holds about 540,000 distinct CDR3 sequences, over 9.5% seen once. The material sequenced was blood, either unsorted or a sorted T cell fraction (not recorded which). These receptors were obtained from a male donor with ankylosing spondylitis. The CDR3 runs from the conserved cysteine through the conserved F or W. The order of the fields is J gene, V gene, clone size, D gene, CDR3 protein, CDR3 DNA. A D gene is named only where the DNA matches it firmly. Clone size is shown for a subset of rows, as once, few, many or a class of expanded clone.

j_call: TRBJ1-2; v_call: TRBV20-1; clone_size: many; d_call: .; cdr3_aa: CSARVLGRYGYTF; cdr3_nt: TGCAGTGCTAGAGTTTTGGGCCGGTATGGCTACACCTTC
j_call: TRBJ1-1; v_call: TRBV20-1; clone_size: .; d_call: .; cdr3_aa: CSASAGMNTEAFF; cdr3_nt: TGCAGTGCTAGCGCAGGGATGAACACTGAAGCTTTCTTT
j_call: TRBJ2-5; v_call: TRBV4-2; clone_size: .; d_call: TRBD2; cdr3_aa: CASSQDIAGDQQTQYF; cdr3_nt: TGTGCCAGCAGCCAAGATATAGCGGGAGATCAGCAGACCCAGTACTTC
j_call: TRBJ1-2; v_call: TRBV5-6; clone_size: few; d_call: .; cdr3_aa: CASSSGAGDLGYTF; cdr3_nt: TGTGCCAGCAGCTCGGGGGCAGGGGATTTGGGCTACACCTTC
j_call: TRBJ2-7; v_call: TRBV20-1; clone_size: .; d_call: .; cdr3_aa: CSARDIGTFYEQYF; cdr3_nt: TGCAGTGCTAGAGATATTGGGACCTTCTACGAGCAGTACTTC
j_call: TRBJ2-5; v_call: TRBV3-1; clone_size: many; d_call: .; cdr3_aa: CASRVLETQYF; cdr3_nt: TGTGCCAGCAGGGTATTGGAGACCCAGTACTTC
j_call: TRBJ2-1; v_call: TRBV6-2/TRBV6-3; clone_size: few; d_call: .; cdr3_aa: CASSYSRAEQFF; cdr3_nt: TGTGCCAGCAGTTACTCTAGGGCTGAGCAGTTCTTC
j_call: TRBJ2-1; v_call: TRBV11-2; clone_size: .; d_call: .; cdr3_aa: CASSLLLGAEQFF; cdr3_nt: TGTGCCAGCAGCTTACTTCTGGGGGCTGAGCAGTTCTTC
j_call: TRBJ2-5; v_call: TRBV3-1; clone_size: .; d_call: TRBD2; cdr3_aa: CASSHRKAGAETQYF; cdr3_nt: TGTGCCAGCAGCCATCGAAAAGCGGGAGCAGAGACCCAGTACTTC
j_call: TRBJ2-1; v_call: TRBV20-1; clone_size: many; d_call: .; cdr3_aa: CSPLGPGWTNKGEQFF; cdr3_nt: TGCAGTCCCCTGGGGCCCGGATGGACCAACAAAGGTGAGCAGTTCTTC
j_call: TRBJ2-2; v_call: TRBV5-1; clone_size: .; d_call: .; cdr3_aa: CARRGTENTGELFF; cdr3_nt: TGCGCCAGGAGAGGGACCGAGAACACCGGGGAGCTGTTTTTT
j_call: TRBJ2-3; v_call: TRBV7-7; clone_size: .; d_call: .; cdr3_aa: CASSLGDIGTDTQYF; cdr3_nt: TGTGCCAGCAGCTTAGGGGACATCGGCACAGATACGCAGTATTTT
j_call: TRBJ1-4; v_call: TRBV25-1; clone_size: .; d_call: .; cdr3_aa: CASSDPSGRMNEKLFF; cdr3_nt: TGTGCCAGCAGTGACCCATCGGGCCGAATGAATGAAAAACTGTTTTTT
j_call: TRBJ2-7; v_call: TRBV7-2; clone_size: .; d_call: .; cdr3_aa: CASSLEDGRRYEQYF; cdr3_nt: TGTGCCAGCAGCTTAGAAGACGGGAGAAGGTACGAGCAGTACTTC
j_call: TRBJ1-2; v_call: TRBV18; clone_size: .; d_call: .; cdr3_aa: CASSPNPPRGYTF; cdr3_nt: TGTGCCAGCTCACCGAACCCTCCGAGGGGCTACACCTTC
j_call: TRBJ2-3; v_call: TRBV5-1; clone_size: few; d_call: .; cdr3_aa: CASSLEARLGTDTQYF; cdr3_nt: TGCGCCAGCAGCCTGGAGGCCCGACTAGGCACAGATACGCAGTATTTT
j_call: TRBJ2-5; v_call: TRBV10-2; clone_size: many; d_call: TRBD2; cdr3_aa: CASKGLAEGTQYF; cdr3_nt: TGCGCCAGCAAGGGACTAGCCGAAGGGACCCAGTACTTC
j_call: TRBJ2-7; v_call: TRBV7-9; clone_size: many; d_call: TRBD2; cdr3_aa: CASSTSGRWEQYF; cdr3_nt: TGTGCCAGCAGCACTAGCGGGAGATGGGAGCAGTACTTC
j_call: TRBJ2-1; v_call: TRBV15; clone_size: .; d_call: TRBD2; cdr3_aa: CATSRDSGEETSGRGEFF; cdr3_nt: TGTGCCACCAGCAGAGATTCGGGTGAGGAGACTAGCGGAAGAGGGGAGTTCTTC
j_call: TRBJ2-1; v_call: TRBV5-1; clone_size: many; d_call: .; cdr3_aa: CASRVGDNNEQFF; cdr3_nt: TGCGCCAGCAGAGTAGGCGATAACAATGAGCAGTTCTTC
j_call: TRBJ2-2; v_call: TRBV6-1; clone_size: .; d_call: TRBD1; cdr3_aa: CASRLDRGDTGELFF; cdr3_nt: TGTGCCAGCAGGCTCGACAGGGGTGACACCGGGGAGCTGTTTTTT
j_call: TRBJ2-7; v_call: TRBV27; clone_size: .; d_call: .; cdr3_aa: CASSFASAGPYEQYF; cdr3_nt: TGTGCCAGCAGTTTCGCTAGCGCGGGTCCCTACGAGCAGTACTTC
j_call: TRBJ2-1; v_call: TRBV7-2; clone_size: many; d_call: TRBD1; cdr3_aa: CASSLSMGQGAHNEQFF; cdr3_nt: TGTGCCAGCAGCTTAAGTATGGGACAGGGGGCCCACAATGAGCAGTTCTTC
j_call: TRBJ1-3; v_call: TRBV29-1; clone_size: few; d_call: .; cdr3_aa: CSVEVLGGGNTIYF; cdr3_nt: TGCAGCGTTGAAGTACTGGGCGGTGGAAACACCATATATTTT
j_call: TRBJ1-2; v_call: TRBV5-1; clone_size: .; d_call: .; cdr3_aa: CASNSGSTPLGYTF; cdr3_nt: TGCGCCAGCAACTCAGGCAGTACCCCCCTTGGCTACACCTTC
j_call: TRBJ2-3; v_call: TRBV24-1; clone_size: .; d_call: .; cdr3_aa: CATSDSLVAAADTQYF; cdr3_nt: TGTGCCACCAGTGATTCGCTTGTGGCAGCCGCAGATACGCAGTATTTT
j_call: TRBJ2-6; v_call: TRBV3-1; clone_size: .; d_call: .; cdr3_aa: CASSPMSSGANVLTF; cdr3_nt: TGTGCCAGCAGCCCAATGAGCTCTGGGGCCAACGTCCTGACTTTC
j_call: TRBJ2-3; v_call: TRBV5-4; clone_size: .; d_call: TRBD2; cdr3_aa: CASSMTSGSTDTQYF; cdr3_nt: TGTGCCAGCAGCATGACTAGCGGGAGTACAGATACGCAGTATTTT
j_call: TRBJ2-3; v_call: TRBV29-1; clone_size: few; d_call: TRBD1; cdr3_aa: CSVWQGVTDTQYF; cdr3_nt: TGCAGCGTTTGGCAGGGGGTTACAGATACGCAGTATTTT
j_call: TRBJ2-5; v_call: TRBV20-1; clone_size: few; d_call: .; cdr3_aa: CSASSVRQETQYF; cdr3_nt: TGCAGTGCTAGTTCGGTCAGGCAAGAGACCCAGTACTTC
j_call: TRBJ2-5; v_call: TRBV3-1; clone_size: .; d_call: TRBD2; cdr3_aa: CASSQDPAGGETQYF; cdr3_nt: TGTGCCAGCAGCCAAGATCCGGCGGGAGGGGAGACCCAGTACTTC
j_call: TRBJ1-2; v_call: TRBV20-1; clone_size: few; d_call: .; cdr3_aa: CSADTSNYGYTF; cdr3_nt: TGCAGTGCTGACACTTCTAACTATGGCTACACCTTC